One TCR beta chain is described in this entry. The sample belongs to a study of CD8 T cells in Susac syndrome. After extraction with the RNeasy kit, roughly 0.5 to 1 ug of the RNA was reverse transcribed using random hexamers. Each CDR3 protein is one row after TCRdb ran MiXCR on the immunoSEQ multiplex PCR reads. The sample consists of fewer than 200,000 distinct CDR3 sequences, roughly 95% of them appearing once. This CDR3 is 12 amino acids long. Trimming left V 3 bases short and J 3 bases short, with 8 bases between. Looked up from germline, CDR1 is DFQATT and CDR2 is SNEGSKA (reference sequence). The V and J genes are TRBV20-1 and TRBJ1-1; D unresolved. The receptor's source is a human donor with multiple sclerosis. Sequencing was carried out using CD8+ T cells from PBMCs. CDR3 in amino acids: CSASKWDTEAFF. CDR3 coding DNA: TGCAGTGCTAGTAAATGGGACACTGAAGCTTTCTTT.